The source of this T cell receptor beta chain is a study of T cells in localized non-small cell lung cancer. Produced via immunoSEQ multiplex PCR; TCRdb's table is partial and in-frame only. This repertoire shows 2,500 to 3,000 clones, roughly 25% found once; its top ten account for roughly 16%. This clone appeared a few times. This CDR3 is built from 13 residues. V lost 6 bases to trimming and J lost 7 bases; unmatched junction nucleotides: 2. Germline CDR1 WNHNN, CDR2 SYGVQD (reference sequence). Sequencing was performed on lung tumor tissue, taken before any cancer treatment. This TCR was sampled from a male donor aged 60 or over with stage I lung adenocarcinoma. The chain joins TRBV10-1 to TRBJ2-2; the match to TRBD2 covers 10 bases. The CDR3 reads CASSRTSGGELFF. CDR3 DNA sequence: TGCGCCAGCAGCCGGACTAGCGGCGGGGAGCTGTTTTTT.